Below, one T cell receptor beta chain is given with its context. Its matching antigen is unknown. The data derive from a study of memory CD4+ T cells and cytomegalovirus serostatus. Looking at the study overall: Of the healthy Belgian adults, 8 to 10 were CMV seropositive and 20 to 25 seronegative. Whole-study results and caveats: CD4+ memory repertoires contained about 40% of the roughly 160 reported CMV TCRbeta sequences.

In the source study's methods: After removing out-of-frame reads, millions of distinct TCRbeta sequences remained. Sequencing was performed with immunoSEQ multiplex PCR; in TCRdb, only in-frame clones are kept and a portion is missing. V, J and clone size are those of that table, while D and trimming were read from the DNA. The sample records around 88,000 clones, roughly 80% being singletons. The sort gate was single viable CD3+CD4+CD8-CD45RO+ cells for memory CD4+ T cells. Positive selection with CD4 microbeads enriched total CD4+ T cells. Input material: memory CD4+ T cells from blood. This sequence originates from an adult in good health and CMV-seropositive.

CDR3 in DNA: TGTGCCTGGGATAGCGGGAGGGTCTCCTACGAGCAGTACTTC. The encoded protein is CAWDSGRVSYEQYF. V and J are TRBV30 and TRBJ2-5, with 11 bases fitting TRBD2. The end of the DNA fits TRBJ2-7 better, so the J call may be wrong. This CDR3 region has 14 residues. CDR1 GTSNPN and CDR2 SVGIG come from the germline V gene (reference sequence).